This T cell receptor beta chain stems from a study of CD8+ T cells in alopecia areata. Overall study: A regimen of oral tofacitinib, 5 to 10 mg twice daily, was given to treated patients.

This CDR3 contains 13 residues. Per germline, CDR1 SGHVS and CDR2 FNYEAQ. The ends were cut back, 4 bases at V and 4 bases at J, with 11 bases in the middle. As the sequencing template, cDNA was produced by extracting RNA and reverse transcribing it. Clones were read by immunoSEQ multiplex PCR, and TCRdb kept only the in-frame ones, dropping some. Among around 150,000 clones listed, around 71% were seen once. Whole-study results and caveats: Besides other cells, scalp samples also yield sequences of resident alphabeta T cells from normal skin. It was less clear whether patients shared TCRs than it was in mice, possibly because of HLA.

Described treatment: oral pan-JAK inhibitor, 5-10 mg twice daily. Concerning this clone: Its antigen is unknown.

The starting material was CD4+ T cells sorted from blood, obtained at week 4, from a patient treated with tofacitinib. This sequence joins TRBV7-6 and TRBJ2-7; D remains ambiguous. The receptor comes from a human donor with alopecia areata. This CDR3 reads CASSSNGGYEQYF. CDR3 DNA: TGTGCCAGCAGCTCGAATGGTGGGTACGAGCAGTACTTC.